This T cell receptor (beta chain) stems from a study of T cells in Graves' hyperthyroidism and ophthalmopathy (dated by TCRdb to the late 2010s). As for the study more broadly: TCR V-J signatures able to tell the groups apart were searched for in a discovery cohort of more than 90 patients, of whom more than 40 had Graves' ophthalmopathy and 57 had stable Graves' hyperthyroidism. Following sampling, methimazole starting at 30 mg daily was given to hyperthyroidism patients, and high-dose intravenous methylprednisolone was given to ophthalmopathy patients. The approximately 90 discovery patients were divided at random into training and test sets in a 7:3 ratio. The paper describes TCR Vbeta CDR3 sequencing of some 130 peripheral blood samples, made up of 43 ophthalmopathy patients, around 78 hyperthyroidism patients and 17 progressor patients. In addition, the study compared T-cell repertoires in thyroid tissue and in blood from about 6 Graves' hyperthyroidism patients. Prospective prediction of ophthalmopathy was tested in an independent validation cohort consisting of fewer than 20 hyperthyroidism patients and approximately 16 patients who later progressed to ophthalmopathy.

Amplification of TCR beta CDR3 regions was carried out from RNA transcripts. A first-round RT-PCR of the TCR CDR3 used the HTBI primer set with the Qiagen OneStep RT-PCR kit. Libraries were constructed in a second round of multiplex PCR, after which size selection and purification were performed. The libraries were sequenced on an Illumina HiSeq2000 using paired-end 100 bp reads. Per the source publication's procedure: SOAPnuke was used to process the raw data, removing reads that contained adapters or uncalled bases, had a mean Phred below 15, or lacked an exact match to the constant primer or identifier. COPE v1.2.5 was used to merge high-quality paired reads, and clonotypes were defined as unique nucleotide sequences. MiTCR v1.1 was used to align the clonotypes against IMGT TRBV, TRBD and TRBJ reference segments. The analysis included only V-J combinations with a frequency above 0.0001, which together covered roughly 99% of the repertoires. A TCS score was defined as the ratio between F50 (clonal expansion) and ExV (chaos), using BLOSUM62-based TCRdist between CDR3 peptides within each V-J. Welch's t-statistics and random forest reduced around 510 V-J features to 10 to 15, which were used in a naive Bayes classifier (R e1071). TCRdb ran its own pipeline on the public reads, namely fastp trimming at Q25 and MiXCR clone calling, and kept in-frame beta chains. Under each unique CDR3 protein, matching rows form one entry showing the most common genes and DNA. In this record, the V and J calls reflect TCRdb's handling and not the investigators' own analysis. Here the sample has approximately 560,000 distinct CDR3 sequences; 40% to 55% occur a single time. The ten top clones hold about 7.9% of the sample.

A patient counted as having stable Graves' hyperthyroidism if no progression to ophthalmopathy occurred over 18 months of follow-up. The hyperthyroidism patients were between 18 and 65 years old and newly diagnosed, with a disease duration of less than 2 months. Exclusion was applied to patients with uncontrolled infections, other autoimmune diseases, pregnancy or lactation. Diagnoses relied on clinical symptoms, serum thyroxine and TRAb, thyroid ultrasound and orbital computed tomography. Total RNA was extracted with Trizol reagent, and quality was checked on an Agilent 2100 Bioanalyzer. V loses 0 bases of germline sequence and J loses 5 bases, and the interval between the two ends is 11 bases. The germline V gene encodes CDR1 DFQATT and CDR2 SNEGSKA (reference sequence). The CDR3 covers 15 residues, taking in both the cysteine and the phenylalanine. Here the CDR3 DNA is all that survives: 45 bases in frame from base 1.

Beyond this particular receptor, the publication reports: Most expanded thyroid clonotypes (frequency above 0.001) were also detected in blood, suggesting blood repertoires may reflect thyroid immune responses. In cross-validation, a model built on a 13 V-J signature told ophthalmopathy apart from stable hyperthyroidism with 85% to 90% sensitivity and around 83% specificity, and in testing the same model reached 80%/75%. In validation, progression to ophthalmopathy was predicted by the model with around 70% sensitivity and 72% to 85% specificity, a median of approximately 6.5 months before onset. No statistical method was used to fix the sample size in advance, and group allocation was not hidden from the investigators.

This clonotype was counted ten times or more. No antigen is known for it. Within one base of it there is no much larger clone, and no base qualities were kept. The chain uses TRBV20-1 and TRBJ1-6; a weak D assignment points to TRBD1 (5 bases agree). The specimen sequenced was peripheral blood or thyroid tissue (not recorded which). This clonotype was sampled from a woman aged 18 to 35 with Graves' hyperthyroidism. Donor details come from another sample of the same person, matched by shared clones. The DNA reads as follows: TGCAGTGCTAGAGATGGGACGTTGAATAATTCACCCCTCCACTTT. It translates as CSARDGTLNNSPLHF.